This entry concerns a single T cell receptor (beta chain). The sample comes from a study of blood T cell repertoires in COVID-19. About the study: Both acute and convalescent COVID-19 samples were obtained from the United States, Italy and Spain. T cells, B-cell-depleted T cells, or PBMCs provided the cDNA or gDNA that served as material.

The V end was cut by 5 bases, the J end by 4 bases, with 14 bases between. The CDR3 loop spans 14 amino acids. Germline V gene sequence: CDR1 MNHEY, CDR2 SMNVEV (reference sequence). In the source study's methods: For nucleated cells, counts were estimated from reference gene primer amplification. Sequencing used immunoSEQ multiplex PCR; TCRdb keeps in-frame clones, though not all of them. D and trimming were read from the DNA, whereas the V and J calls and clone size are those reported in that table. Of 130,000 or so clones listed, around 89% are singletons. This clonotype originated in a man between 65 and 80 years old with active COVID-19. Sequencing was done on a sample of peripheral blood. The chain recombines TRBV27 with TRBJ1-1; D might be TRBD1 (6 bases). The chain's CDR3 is CASSRWGRLTEAFF. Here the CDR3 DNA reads TGTGCCAGCAGTCGCTGGGGGCGCCTCACTGAAGCTTTCTTT.